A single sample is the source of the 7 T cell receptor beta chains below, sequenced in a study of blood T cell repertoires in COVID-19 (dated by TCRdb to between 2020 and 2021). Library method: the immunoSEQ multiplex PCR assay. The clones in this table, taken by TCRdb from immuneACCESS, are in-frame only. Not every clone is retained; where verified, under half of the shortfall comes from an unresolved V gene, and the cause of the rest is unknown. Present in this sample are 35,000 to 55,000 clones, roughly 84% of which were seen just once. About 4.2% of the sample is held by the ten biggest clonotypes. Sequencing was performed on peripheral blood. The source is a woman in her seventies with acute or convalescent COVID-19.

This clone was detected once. In DNA, the CDR3 is TGTGCCATCAGTGAGTCGGGGTCCGGGCTAGCGCAGAGCTCCTACGAGCAGTACTTC. Translation: CAISESGSGLAQSSYEQYF. This chain links TRBV10-3 with TRBJ2-7, with D perhaps matching TRBD2 (6 bases). Trimming took off 0 bases at V and 0 bases at J, with 21 bases between the two ends. This CDR3 is built from 19 residues. Per germline, CDR1 ENHRY and CDR2 SYGVKD.

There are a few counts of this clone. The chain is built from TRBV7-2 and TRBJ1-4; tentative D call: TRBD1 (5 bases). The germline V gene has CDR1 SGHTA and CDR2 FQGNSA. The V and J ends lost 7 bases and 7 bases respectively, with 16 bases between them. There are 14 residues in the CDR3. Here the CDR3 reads CASTRGGVSEKLFF. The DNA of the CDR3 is TGTGCCAGCACCCGGGGGGGAGTGAGTGAAAAACTGTTTTTT. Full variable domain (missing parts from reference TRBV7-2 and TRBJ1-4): GAGVSQSPSNKVTEKGKDVELRCDPISGHTALYWYRQSLGQGLEFLIYFQGNSAPDKSGLPSDRFSAERTGGSVSTLTIQRTQQEDSAVYLCASTRGGVSEKLFFGSGTQLSVL.

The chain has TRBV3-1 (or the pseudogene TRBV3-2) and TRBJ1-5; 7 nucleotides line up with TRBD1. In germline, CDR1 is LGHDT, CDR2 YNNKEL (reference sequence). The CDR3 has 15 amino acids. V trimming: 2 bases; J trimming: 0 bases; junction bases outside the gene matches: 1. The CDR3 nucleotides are TGTGCCAGCAGCCAAAGACAGGGTAGCAATCAGCCCCAGCATTTT. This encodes CASSQRQGSNQPQHF.

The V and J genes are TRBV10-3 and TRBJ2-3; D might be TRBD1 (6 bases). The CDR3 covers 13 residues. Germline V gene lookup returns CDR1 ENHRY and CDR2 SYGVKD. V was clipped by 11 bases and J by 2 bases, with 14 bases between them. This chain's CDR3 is CAATGRVTDTQYF. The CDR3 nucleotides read TGTGCCGCAACAGGGAGAGTCACAGATACGCAGTATTTT.

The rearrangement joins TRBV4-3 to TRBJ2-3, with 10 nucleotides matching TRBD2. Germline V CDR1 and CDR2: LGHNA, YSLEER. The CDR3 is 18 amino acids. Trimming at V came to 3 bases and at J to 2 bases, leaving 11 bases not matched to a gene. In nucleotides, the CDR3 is TGCGCCAGCAGCCACGAGCCCCCTCTAGCGGGAGTCACAGATACGCAGTATTTT. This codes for CASSHEPPLAGVTDTQYF.

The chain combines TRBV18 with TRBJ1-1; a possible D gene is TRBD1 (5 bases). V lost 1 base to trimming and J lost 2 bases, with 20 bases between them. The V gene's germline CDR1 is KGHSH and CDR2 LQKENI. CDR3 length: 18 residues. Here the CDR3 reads CASSPLPQGLISNTEAFF. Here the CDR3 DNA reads TGTGCCAGCTCACCACTCCCGCAGGGTTTGATCAGTAACACTGAAGCTTTCTTT.

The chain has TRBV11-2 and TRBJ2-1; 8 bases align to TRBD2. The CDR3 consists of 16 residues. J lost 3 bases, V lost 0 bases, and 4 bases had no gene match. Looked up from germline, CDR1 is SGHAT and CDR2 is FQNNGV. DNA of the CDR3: TGTGCCAGCAGCTTAGATTTCGCGGGGGGCTACAATGAGCAGTTCTTC. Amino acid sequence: CASSLDFAGGYNEQFF.